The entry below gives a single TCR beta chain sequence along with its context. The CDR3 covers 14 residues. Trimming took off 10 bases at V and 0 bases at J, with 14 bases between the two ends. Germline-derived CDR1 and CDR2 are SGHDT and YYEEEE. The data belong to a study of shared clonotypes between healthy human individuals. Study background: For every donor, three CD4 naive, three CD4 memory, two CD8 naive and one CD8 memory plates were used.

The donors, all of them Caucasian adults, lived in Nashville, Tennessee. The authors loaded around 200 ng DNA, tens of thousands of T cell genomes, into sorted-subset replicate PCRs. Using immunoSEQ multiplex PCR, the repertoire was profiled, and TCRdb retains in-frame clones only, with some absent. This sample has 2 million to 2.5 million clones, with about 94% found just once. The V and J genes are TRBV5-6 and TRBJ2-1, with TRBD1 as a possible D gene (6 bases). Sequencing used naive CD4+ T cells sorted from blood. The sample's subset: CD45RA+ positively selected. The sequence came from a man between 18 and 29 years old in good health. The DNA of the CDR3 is TGTGCCTCCGTGGGGGCGAGCTCCTACAATGAGCAGTTCTTC. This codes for CASVGASSYNEQFF. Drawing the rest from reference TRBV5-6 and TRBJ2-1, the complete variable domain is DAGVTQSPTHLIKTRGQQVTLRCSPKSGHDTVSWYQQALGQGPQFIFQYYEEEERQRGNFPDRFSGHQFPNYSSELNVNALLLGDSALYLCASVGASSYNEQFFGPGTRLTVL.